This record looks at one T cell receptor (beta chain) sequence and its context. Its target is unknown. TCRdb used MiXCR to reprocess the 5' RACE reads, holding one entry per CDR3 protein. The sample has some 240,000 distinct CDR3 sequences, about 11% seen once. This CDR3 contains 13 residues. CDR1 GTSNPN and CDR2 SVGIG come from the germline V gene (reference sequence). V gave up 0 bases and J gave up 6 bases, with 9 bases separating them. This record belongs to a study of identical twins. Study findings and constraints: The study found that models underestimated out-of-frame TCR alpha sharing in monozygotic twins.

Input material: memory T cells sorted from blood. This chain connects TRBV30 to TRBJ1-5; D is ambiguous. This receptor was identified in a man over 45 in good health. The CDR3, as DNA: TGTGCCTGGAGTGTGGGCCGGGGTCAGCCCCAGCATTTT. It encodes CAWSVGRGQPQHF.